The 18 T cell receptor beta chains reported below all come from one sample, sequenced in a study of blood T cell repertoires in COVID-19. The assay was immunoSEQ multiplex PCR, and TCRdb's table has in-frame clones only and misses some. The sample carries approximately 250,000 clones, around 87% recorded once. Sequencing input: peripheral blood. These receptors were obtained from a man younger than 35 with active or convalescent COVID-19.

The gene calls are TRBV5-6 and TRBJ2-5; TRBD1 aligns across 9 bases. From germline, CDR1 is SGHDT and CDR2 YYEEEE. The CDR3 loop spans 16 amino acids. V lost 3 bases to trimming and J lost 3 bases; unmatched junction nucleotides: 9. The CDR3 DNA follows: TGTGCCAGCAGCTCTGGGACAGGGTTGAAAAAAGAGACCCAGTACTTC. Translation: CASSSGTGLKKETQYF.

Written as DNA, the CDR3 is TGTGCCACCAGTGAACCAGGGCTCACCCAGCCCCAGCATTTT. Translating gives CATSEPGLTQPQHF. The chain joins TRBV24-1 to TRBJ1-5; TRBD1 is a possible D gene (5 bases). The CDR3 length is 14 residues. Deletions cut 4 bases from V and 7 bases from J, with 13 bases between. Germline loops: CDR1 KGHDR, CDR2 SFDVKD.

The chain uses TRBV14 and TRBJ2-5; D remains unclear. Looked up from germline, CDR1 is SGHDN and CDR2 is FVKESK. This CDR3 comprises 13 residues. V lost 1 base, J lost 5 bases, and 8 bases lay in between. The CDR3 coding sequence is TGTGCCAGCAGCCAAGTTTCGAGGGAGACCCAGTACTTC. Encoded protein: CASSQVSRETQYF.

The chain has TRBV14 and TRBJ2-5; no firm D call. The CDR3 is 14 amino acids. The germline V gene encodes CDR1 SGHDN and CDR2 FVKESK. Trimming pared 1 base from V and 5 bases from J, leaving 11 bases between. The CDR3 DNA is TGTGCCAGCAGCCAAGTTCTCAGGCCCGAGACCCAGTACTTC. It translates to CASSQVLRPETQYF. The entire variable domain, with the rest obtained from reference TRBV14 and TRBJ2-5, is as follows: EAGVTQFPSHSVIEKGQTVTLRCDPISGHDNLYWYRRVMGKEIKFLLHFVKESKQDESGMPNNRFLAERTGGTYSTLKVQPAELEDSGVYFCASSQVLRPETQYFGPGTRLLVL.

The rearrangement uses TRBV4-1 and TRBJ2-7; no reliable D call. The CDR3 is made up of 12 amino acids. Germline values: CDR1 MGHRA, CDR2 YSYEKL. V was clipped by 5 bases and J by 0 bases, with 5 bases between them. The CDR3 sequence: CASSSSSYEQYF. The CDR3 nucleotides are TGCGCCAGCAGCTCCAGCTCCTACGAGCAGTACTTC.

V gene TRBV7-2 combines with J gene TRBJ2-3; 10 positions match TRBD2. The CDR3 length is 16 residues. Germline V lookup: CDR1 SGHTA, CDR2 FQGNSA. With V trimmed by 1 base and J by 5 bases, 6 bases remained unmatched. The CDR3: CASSLVASGGGDTQYF. As DNA, the CDR3 is TGTGCCAGCAGCTTAGTAGCTAGCGGGGGTGGAGATACGCAGTATTTT. Based on the CDR3 plus reference TRBV7-2 and TRBJ2-3, the full variable domain is GAGVSQSPSNKVTEKGKDVELRCDPISGHTALYWYRQSLGQGLEFLIYFQGNSAPDKSGLPSDRFSAERTGGSVSTLTIQRTQQEDSAVYLCASSLVASGGGDTQYFGPGTRLTVL.

The chain recombines TRBV9 with TRBJ1-3; 7 bases match TRBD1. V gave up 3 bases and J gave up 4 bases; unmatched junction bases: 4. CDR1 and CDR2 (germline): SGDLS, YYNGEE. The CDR3 is 14 residues long. CDR3 nucleotides: TGTGCCAGCAGCGGCACAGGGGACGGAAACACCATATATTTT. This encodes CASSGTGDGNTIYF.

This chain uses TRBV5-5 with TRBJ1-3; D gene uncertain. Germline loops: CDR1 SGHKS, CDR2 YYEKEE (reference sequence). V lost 3 bases and J 7 bases, leaving 11 bases between the germline ends. The CDR3 covers 13 residues. CDR3 protein: CASSSVGRNTIYF. CDR3 coding DNA: TGTGCCAGCAGCTCCGTCGGTCGGAACACCATATATTTT.

This chain connects TRBV11-1 to TRBJ2-7; TRBD1 agrees at 10 bases. This CDR3 is built from 15 residues. Per the germline V gene, CDR1 is SGHAT and CDR2 is FQDESV (reference sequence). After removal of 5 bases from V and 4 bases from J, the junction contained 8 bases not matched to a gene. CDR3 amino acids: CASSISPGQGYEQYF. As DNA, the CDR3 is TGTGCCAGCAGCATCTCCCCGGGACAGGGGTACGAGCAGTACTTC.

The J gene is TRBJ2-4, the V gene TRBV25-1; 9 nucleotides align to TRBD1. The CDR3 has 13 residues. V trimming: 6 bases; J trimming: 7 bases; junction bases outside the gene matches: 4. Germline V CDR1 and CDR2: MGHDK, SYGVNS. This CDR3 reads CASSEGTGNIQYF. CDR3 DNA: TGTGCCAGCAGCGAAGGGACAGGGAACATTCAGTACTTC.

This rearrangement joins TRBV7-9 to TRBJ2-5; D uncertain. This CDR3 has 10 residues. Between the trimmed V and J ends, which lost 6 bases and 5 bases, there was a span of 4 bases. The germline gives CDR1 SEHNR, CDR2 FQNEAQ (reference sequence). CDR3 sequence (DNA): TGTGCCAGCAGTTCGGAGACCCAGTACTTC. Protein: CASSSETQYF.

The chain recombines TRBV28 with TRBJ2-7; TRBD2 is a possible D gene (6 bases). CDR1 MDHEN and CDR2 SYDVKM come from the germline V gene. The CDR3 is made up of 16 amino acids. With 6 bases removed from V and 2 bases from J, the gap between germline ends came to 20 bases. CDR3 in amino acids: CASRKPGAAGPYEQYF. CDR3 nucleotides: TGTGCCAGCAGAAAACCCGGGGCAGCGGGTCCCTACGAGCAGTACTTC.

J is TRBJ2-5 and V is TRBV7-2, with D possibly being TRBD2 (5 bases). Germline CDR1 and CDR2: SGHTA and FQGNSA. Between the trimmed V and J ends, which lost 1 base and 5 bases, there was a span of 8 bases. There are 13 residues in the CDR3. Written as DNA, the CDR3 is TGTGCCAGCAGCTTAGGAGGCGGGGAGACCCAGTACTTC. Protein product: CASSLGGGETQYF.

This chain joins TRBV28 and TRBJ1-2; D ambiguous. CDR1 is MDHEN, CDR2 SYDVKM, per germline. This CDR3 has 11 residues. V gave up 4 bases and J gave up 8 bases, with 8 bases separating them. The CDR3 region is CASSSSRGYTF. The CDR3 nucleotides read TGTGCCAGCAGTTCATCTAGGGGCTACACCTTC.

V gene TRBV2 combines with J gene TRBJ2-3; 8 bases are shared with TRBD2. V shed 3 bases and J 5 bases; nucleotides not matched to a gene: 7. The CDR3 has 15 amino acids. The germline V gene has CDR1 SNHLY and CDR2 FYNNEI. The CDR3 here is CASSDKLAERDTQYF. In nucleotides, the CDR3 is TGTGCCAGCAGTGATAAACTAGCGGAGAGAGATACGCAGTATTTT.

This chain connects TRBV6-5 to TRBJ1-4; 8 nucleotides line up with TRBD1. In germline, CDR1 is MNHEY, CDR2 SVGAGI. The CDR3 contains 13 residues. Trimming removed 8 bases from V and 4 bases from J; junction bases left unmatched: 3. The CDR3 nucleotides read TGTGCCAGCCTTGGACAGGGTAATGAAAAACTGTTTTTT. Protein sequence: CASLGQGNEKLFF.

The chain links TRBV3-1 (or the pseudogene TRBV3-2) to TRBJ2-1; D perhaps matches TRBD1 (5 bases). The CDR3 is made up of 15 amino acids. Per germline, CDR1 LGHDT and CDR2 YNNKEL (reference sequence). V gave up 4 bases and J gave up 2 bases, with 12 bases separating them. The CDR3 bases are TGTGCCAGCAGCCCCGGACAAGTCCCCTACAATGAGCAGTTCTTC. This codes for CASSPGQVPYNEQFF.

The chain carries TRBV7-3 and TRBJ2-1; the D gene is possibly TRBD2 (6 bases). The CDR3 length is 13 residues. V lost 10 bases to trimming and J lost 4 bases, with 14 bases between them. CDR1 and CDR2 (germline): SGHTA, FQGTGA. The CDR3 loop is CAKPPGLYNEQFF. The CDR3 DNA is TGTGCCAAACCCCCGGGACTTTACAATGAGCAGTTCTTC.